Described below is a single TCR beta chain sequence and its context. The antigen is undetermined. These data belong to a study of T cells after posttransplantation cyclophosphamide. Findings of the study overall: Later post-transplant blood repertoires were often dominated by donor CD8+ memory clones. Recipient CMV seropositivity and CMV reactivation strongly tracked TRB clonality. Tissue-infiltrating T cells from skin or gut overlapped little with blood T cells.

Clones were read by immunoSEQ multiplex PCR, and TCRdb kept only the in-frame ones, dropping some. This table holds more than 50,000 clones, just over 85% found once. The length of the CDR3 is 15 residues. Trimming left V 4 bases short and J 9 bases short, with 21 bases between. CDR1 SEHNR and CDR2 FQNEAQ come from the germline V gene (reference sequence). The specimen sequenced was PBMCs. This TCR derives from a man between 25 and 39 years old with a blood cancer, CMV-positive, and with a related stem cell donor. This chain connects TRBV7-9 to TRBJ2-5, with a possible D match to TRBD2 (7 bases). CDR3: CASSSTRAGRGAQYF. CDR3 DNA sequence: TGTGCCAGCAGCTCAACGCGAGCGGGAAGGGGGGCCCAGTACTTC.